Sequencing of this TCR beta chain was carried out in a study of blood T cell repertoires in COVID-19. Produced via immunoSEQ multiplex PCR; TCRdb's table is partial and in-frame only. The sample lists over 120,000 clones, about 87% occurring once. Germline assignment: CDR1 SQVTM and CDR2 ANQGSEA. The CDR3 consists of 12 residues. V was clipped by 6 bases and J by 0 bases, with 8 bases between them. Sequenced material: peripheral blood. The receptor's source is a man aged 45-65 years who had recovered from COVID-19. J is TRBJ1-1 and V is TRBV29-1, with D possibly TRBD1 on 6 matching bases. The CDR3 sequence: CSVTGMNTEAFF. CDR3 bases: TGCAGCGTGACAGGAATGAACACTGAAGCTTTCTTT.